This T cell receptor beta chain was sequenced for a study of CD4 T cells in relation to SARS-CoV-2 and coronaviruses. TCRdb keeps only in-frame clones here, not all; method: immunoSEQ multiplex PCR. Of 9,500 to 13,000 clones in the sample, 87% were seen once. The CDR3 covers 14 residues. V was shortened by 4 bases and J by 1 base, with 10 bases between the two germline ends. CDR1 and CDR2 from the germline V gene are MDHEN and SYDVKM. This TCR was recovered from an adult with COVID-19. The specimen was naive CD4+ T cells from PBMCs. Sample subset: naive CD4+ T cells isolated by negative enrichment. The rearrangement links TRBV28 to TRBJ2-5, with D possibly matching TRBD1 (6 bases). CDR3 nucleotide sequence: TGTGCCAGCAGTTATTACAGGGCCCAAGAGACCCAGTACTTC. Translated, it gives CASSYYRAQETQYF.